What follows are 18 T cell receptor beta chains derived from one specimen sequenced in a study of blood T cell repertoires in COVID-19. Some clones are missing from TCRdb's copy, which holds only in-frame ones; the method was immunoSEQ multiplex PCR. The table shows about 50,000 clones, with more than 70% occurring only once. Material for sequencing was peripheral blood. These receptors came from a human donor in a cohort sampled during active COVID-19.

The chain carries TRBV2 and TRBJ2-2, with TRBD1 identical over 8 bases. The CDR3 contains 14 residues. Germline V gene lookup returns CDR1 SNHLY and CDR2 FYNNEI. V trimming: 6 bases; J trimming: 6 bases; junction bases outside the gene matches: 6. CDR3: CASRGTGRSGELFF. The CDR3 DNA reads TGTGCCAGCAGAGGGACAGGACGATCCGGGGAGCTGTTTTTT.

V is TRBV6-6 and J is TRBJ1-2; a weak D match, TRBD1 (5 bases). The V end was cut by 5 bases, the J end by 3 bases, with 10 bases between. Germline V gene data show CDR1 as MNHNY and CDR2 as SVGAGI (reference sequence). This CDR3 is built from 13 residues. CDR3 in DNA: TGTGCCAGCAGTCCCGGACACGACTATGGCTACACCTTC. It specifies CASSPGHDYGYTF.

The J gene is TRBJ2-7, the V gene TRBV30, with D possibly matching TRBD2 (5 bases). There are 16 residues in the CDR3. Germline loops: CDR1 GTSNPN, CDR2 SVGIG (reference sequence). Trimming pared 2 bases from V and 0 bases from J, leaving 17 bases between. In DNA form, the CDR3 reads TGTGCCTGGAGTCGTCCCCGGGGAGTGAGCTCCTACGAGCAGTACTTC. Residues: CAWSRPRGVSSYEQYF.

This chain uses TRBV10-3 with TRBJ2-3; weak D call: TRBD1 (6 bases). Per germline, CDR1 ENHRY and CDR2 SYGVKD. The CDR3 is made up of 16 amino acids. Deletions cut 11 bases from V and 0 bases from J, with 21 bases between. CDR3 residues: CAFGEADSFSTDTQYF. For the CDR3, the DNA is TGTGCCTTTGGGGAAGCGGACAGCTTTAGCACAGATACGCAGTATTTT.

The chain recombines TRBV30 with TRBJ1-2; D gene uncertain. The V end lost 3 bases, the J end lost 1 base, and 9 bases lay between the germline ends. The CDR3 contains 13 residues. Germline V gene lookup returns CDR1 GTSNPN and CDR2 SVGIG (reference sequence). CDR3 coding DNA: TGTGCCTGGAGCGCCGACAATAACTATGGCTACACCTTC. Protein product: CAWSADNNYGYTF.

Only one count was recorded for this clone. This chain links TRBV19 with TRBJ2-1; 8 nucleotides line up with TRBD1. CDR1 is LNHDA, CDR2 SQIVND, per germline (reference sequence). V shed 3 bases, J shed 6 bases, and the junction held 4 bases outside the gene matches. This CDR3 spans 14 amino acids. As DNA, the CDR3 is TGTGCCAGTAGTATGGGCAGGGGGCTCAATGAGCAGTTCTTC. Encoded protein: CASSMGRGLNEQFF. Full variable domain (missing parts from reference TRBV19 and TRBJ2-1): DGGITQSPKYLFRKEGQNVTLSCEQNLNHDAMYWYRQDPGQGLRLIYYSQIVNDFQKGDIAEGYSVSREKKESFPLTVTSAQKNPTAFYLCASSMGRGLNEQFFGPGTRLTVL.

The chain has TRBV7-2 and TRBJ2-7; 8 nucleotides align to TRBD1. The CDR3 sequence is 15 residues long. Germline loops: CDR1 SGHTA, CDR2 FQGNSA. With 1 base clipped from V and 1 base from J, the junction kept 3 bases outside the gene matches. The CDR3 DNA reads as TGTGCCAGCAGCTTAGTGGGACAGGTGTCCTACGAGCAGTACTTC. Translated: CASSLVGQVSYEQYF.

V gene TRBV11-2 combines with J gene TRBJ2-5; a weak D match, TRBD1 (5 bases). Per the germline V gene, CDR1 is SGHAT and CDR2 is FQNNGV. The V gene lost 5 bases and the J gene lost 1 base, with 11 bases spanning the gap. The CDR3 contains 14 residues. The CDR3 is CASSQQVPQETQYF. The CDR3 DNA follows: TGTGCCAGCAGCCAACAGGTACCCCAAGAGACCCAGTACTTC.

The chain is built from TRBV7-8 and TRBJ1-3; D may be TRBD1 (5 bases). Trimming removed 4 bases from V and 1 base from J, with 14 bases in between. The CDR3 totals 16 residues. Germline V gene data show CDR1 as SGHVS and CDR2 as FQNEAQ. The CDR3 sequence: CASSSRRGISGNTIYF. The CDR3 bases are TGTGCCAGCAGCTCGAGGAGGGGCATTTCTGGAAACACCATATATTTT.

V is TRBV10-1 and J is TRBJ1-1; no reliable D call. This CDR3 comprises 13 residues. Germline CDR1 WNHNN, CDR2 SYGVQD (reference sequence). Trimming removed 4 bases at V and 1 base at J, with 7 bases between. DNA of the CDR3: TGCGCCAGCAGTGTACAGTCGAACACTGAAGCTTTCTTT. Translating gives CASSVQSNTEAFF.

V gene TRBV10-3 combines with J gene TRBJ2-5; possibly TRBD1 for D (6 bases). V lost 4 bases, J lost 2 bases, and 17 bases lay in between. The CDR3 loop spans 16 amino acids. Germline CDR1 ENHRY, CDR2 SYGVKD. This CDR3 reads CAISVGPQGIQETQYF. The CDR3 DNA sequence: TGTGCCATCAGTGTGGGACCCCAGGGGATACAAGAGACCCAGTACTTC.

The J gene is TRBJ1-1, the V gene TRBV9; D uncertain. Germline V gives CDR1 SGDLS, CDR2 YYNGEE. V was shortened by 4 bases and J by 4 bases, with 17 bases between the two germline ends. The CDR3 consists of 15 residues. CDR3 in DNA: TGTGCCAGCAGCTTTCTCAGTGGTGGCAGCACTGAAGCTTTCTTT. The encoded protein is CASSFLSGGSTEAFF. The whole variable domain, remainder taken from reference TRBV9 and TRBJ1-1, is DSGVTQTPKHLITATGQRVTLRCSPRSGDLSVYWYQQSLDQGLQFLIQYYNGEERAKGNILERFSAQQFPDLHSELNLSSLELGDSALYFCASSFLSGGSTEAFFGQGTRLTVV.

The gene calls are TRBV19 and TRBJ1-2; 8 bases map to TRBD1. CDR1 is LNHDA and CDR2 is SQIVND in the germline V gene (reference sequence). This CDR3 is built from 13 residues. V lost 6 bases and J lost 7; bases outside the gene matches: 7. The CDR3 reads CASRAGTGLGYTF. CDR3 sequence (DNA): TGTGCCAGTAGGGCCGGGACAGGTCTTGGCTACACCTTC.

The chain combines TRBV30 with TRBJ1-1; 10 bases are shared with TRBD1. Germline V gene sequence: CDR1 GTSNPN, CDR2 SVGIG (reference sequence). With 5 bases clipped from V and 5 bases from J, the junction kept 5 bases outside the gene matches. This CDR3 contains 13 residues. CDR3 nucleotide sequence: TGTGCCTGGGCAGGACAGGGGGGGACTGAAGCTTTCTTT. Amino acid sequence: CAWAGQGGTEAFF.

The genes are TRBV19 and TRBJ2-3; TRBD1 might be the D (6 bases). The CDR3 contains 14 residues. Germline CDR1 LNHDA, CDR2 SQIVND (reference sequence). V was pared by 5 bases and J by 3 bases, with 12 bases between. The chain's CDR3 is CASSSGQLTDTQYF. The CDR3, as DNA: TGTGCCAGTAGTTCTGGACAGCTTACAGATACGCAGTATTTT.

About this clone: One end of the junction fails to match germline, which may point to a read error. The chain links TRBV19 to TRBJ2-7, with D possibly being TRBD1 (6 bases). This CDR3 is built from 15 residues. From germline, CDR1 is LNHDA and CDR2 SQIVND (reference sequence). In DNA form, the CDR3 reads TGTGCCAGTAGTATAGGGCGGACAGAGAACTACGAGCTGTACTTC. This translates into CASSIGRTENYELYF. Full variable domain (missing parts from reference TRBV19 and TRBJ2-7): DGGITQSPKYLFRKEGQNVTLSCEQNLNHDAMYWYRQDPGQGLRLIYYSQIVNDFQKGDIAEGYSVSREKKESFPLTVTSAQKNPTAFYLCASSIGRTENYELYFGPGTRLTVT.

The V call is TRBV18, the J call TRBJ2-3; TRBD2 might be the D (5 bases). The V gene's germline CDR1 is KGHSH and CDR2 LQKENI. Trimming pared 3 bases from V and 1 base from J, leaving 8 bases between. The length of the CDR3 is 14 residues. CDR3 loop: CASSPELGTDTQYF. CDR3 nucleotide sequence: TGTGCCAGCTCACCGGAACTAGGCACAGATACGCAGTATTTT.

The chain links TRBV5-1 to TRBJ1-2; D may be TRBD1 (5 bases). Germline values: CDR1 SGHRS, CDR2 YFSETQ. The CDR3 loop spans 14 amino acids. Between the trimmed V and J ends, which lost 2 bases and 4 bases, there was a span of 12 bases. This chain's CDR3 is CASSFLDSLYGYTF. In DNA, the CDR3 is TGCGCCAGCAGCTTTCTAGACAGCCTCTATGGCTACACCTTC.